This T cell receptor beta chain was recorded in a study of blood T cells in healthy people across ages. In the study overall: The template switching approach captured approximately one barcoded beta molecule for every two T cells. Findings and limits, study-wide: Both naive CD4+ cell counts and diversity were greater in long-lived donors than in aged donors.

As regards this clonotype: The target antigen is unknown. A much larger clone sits a single nucleotide away, making a read error possible.

Primed by a sample-barcoded 5' primer and a J-beta primer mix, a second PCR proceeded for about 6 to 11 cycles. MiXCR was run by TCRdb on the 5' RACE reads, yielding one entry per CDR3 protein. The sample has roughly 800,000 distinct CDR3 sequences, around 34% seen once; the top ten hold roughly 13%. This TCR was sampled from a young man in good health. The sample comprised blood.

CDR3 sequence: CASRREGAYNSPPHF. CDR3 bases: TGTGCCAGCAGGAGGGAGGGGGCCTATAATTCACCCCCCCACTTT. J is TRBJ1-6 and V is TRBV2, with TRBD1 identical over 7 bases. From germline, CDR1 is SNHLY and CDR2 FYNNEI. The CDR3 is 15 amino acids.